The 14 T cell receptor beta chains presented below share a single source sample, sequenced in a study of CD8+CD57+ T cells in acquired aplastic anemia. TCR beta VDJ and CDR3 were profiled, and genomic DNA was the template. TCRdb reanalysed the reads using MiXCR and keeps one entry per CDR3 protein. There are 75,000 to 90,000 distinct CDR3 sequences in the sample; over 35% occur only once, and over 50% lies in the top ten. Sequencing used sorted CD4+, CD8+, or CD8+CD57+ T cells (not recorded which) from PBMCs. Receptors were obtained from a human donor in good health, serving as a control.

CDR3: CATSSGLAGGAGEQYF. CDR3 nucleotides: TGTGCCACCAGCAGCGGACTAGCGGGAGGTGCGGGGGAGCAGTATTTT. The V and J genes are TRBV15 and TRBJ2-3; 14 positions agree with TRBD2. The germline V gene encodes CDR1 LNHNV and CDR2 YYDKDF (reference sequence). This CDR3 is 16 amino acids long. The trim removed 3 bases at V and 11 bases at J, leaving 10 bases unmatched.

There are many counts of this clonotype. As DNA, the CDR3 is TGTGCCAGCAGGAGTTTGTATGGCTACACCTTC. Translation gives CASRSLYGYTF. The chain combines TRBV9 with TRBJ1-2; D remains ambiguous. V dropped 5 bases and J dropped 5 bases, with 7 bases sitting between them. This CDR3 is built from 11 residues. Germline lookup yields CDR1 SGDLS and CDR2 YYNGEE. The whole variable domain, remainder taken from reference TRBV9 and TRBJ1-2, is DSGVTQTPKHLITATGQRVTLRCSPRSGDLSVYWYQQSLDQGLQFLIQYYNGEERAKGNILERFSAQQFPDLHSELNLSSLELGDSALYFCASRSLYGYTFGSGTRLTVV.

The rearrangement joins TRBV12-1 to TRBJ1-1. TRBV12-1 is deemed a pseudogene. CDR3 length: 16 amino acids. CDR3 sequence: CASSSLDNRINTEAFF. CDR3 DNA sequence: TGTGCCAGCTCATCCCTCGACAATCGGATCAACACTGAAGCTTTCTTT.

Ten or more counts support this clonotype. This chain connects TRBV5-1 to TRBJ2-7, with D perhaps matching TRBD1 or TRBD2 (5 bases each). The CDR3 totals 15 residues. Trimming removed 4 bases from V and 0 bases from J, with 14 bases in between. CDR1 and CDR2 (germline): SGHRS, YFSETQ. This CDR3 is CASSARDPSSYEQYF. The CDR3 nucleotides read TGCGCCAGCAGCGCCCGGGACCCAAGCTCCTACGAGCAGTACTTC.

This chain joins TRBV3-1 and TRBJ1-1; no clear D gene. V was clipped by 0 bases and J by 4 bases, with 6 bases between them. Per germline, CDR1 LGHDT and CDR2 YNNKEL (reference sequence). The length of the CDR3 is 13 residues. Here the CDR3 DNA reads TGTGCCAGCAGCCAAGACGATAGCACTGAAGCTTTCTTT. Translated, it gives CASSQDDSTEAFF.

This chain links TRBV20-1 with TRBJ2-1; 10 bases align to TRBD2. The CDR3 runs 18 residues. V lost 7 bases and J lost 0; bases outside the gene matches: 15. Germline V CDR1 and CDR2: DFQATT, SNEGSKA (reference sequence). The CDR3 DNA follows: TGCAGTGTAAGGTCGGGACTAGCGTCTAAGAGCTCCTACAATGAGCAGTTCTTC. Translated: CSVRSGLASKSSYNEQFF.

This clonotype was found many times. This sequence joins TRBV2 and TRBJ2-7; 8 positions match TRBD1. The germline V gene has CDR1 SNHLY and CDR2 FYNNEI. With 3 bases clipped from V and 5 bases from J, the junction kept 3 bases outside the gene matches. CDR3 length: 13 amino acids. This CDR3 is CASSEADRDEQYF. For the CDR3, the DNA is TGTGCCAGCAGTGAGGCGGACAGGGACGAGCAGTACTTC.

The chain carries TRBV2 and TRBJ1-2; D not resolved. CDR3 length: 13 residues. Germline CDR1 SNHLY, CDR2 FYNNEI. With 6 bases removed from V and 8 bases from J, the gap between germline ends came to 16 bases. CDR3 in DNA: TGTGCCAGCAGCGCCCAGGTGGCCCGGGGCTACACCTTC. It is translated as CASSAQVARGYTF.

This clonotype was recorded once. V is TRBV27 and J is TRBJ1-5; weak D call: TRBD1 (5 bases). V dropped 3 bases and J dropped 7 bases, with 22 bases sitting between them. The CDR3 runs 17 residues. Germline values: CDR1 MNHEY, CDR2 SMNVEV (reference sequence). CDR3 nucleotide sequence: TGTGCCAGCAGTTTTCCTCCGGGGACTAAAACGAAGCAGCCCCAGCATTTT. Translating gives CASSFPPGTKTKQPQHF.

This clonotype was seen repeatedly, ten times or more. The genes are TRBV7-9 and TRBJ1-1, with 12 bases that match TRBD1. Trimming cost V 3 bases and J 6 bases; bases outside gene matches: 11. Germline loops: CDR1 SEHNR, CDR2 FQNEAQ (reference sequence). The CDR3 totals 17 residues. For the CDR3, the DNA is TGTGCCAGCAGCTTGCCGGGACAGGGGGCGAGTAGTGCTGAAGCTTTCTTT. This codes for CASSLPGQGASSAEAFF.

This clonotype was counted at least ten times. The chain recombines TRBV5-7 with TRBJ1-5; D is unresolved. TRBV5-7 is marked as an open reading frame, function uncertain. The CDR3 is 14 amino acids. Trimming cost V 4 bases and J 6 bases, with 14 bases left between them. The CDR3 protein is CASSLGAAGQPQHF. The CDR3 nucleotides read TGTGCCAGCAGCCTTGGCGCCGCTGGTCAGCCCCAGCATTTT.

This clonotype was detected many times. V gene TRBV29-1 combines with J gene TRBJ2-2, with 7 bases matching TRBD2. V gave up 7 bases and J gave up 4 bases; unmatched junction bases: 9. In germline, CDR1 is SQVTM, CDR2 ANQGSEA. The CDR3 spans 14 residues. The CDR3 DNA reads TGCAGCGGGGGGGGGGGACTGGGCACCGGGGAGCTGTTTTTT. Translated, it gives CSGGGGLGTGELFF.

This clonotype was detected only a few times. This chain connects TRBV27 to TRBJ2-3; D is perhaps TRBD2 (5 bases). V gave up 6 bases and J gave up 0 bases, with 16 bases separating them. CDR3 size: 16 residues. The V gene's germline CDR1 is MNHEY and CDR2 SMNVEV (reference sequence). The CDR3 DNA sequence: TGTGCCAGCAGCTCTGGGAGTGCCTCTAGCACAGATACGCAGTATTTT. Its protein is CASSSGSASSTDTQYF.

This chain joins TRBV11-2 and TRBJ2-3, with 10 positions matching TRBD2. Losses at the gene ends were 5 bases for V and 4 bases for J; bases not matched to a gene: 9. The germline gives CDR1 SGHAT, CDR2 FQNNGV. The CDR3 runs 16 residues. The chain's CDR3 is CASSPQASGGADTQYF. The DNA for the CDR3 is TGTGCCAGCAGCCCCCAGGCTAGCGGGGGTGCAGATACGCAGTATTTT.